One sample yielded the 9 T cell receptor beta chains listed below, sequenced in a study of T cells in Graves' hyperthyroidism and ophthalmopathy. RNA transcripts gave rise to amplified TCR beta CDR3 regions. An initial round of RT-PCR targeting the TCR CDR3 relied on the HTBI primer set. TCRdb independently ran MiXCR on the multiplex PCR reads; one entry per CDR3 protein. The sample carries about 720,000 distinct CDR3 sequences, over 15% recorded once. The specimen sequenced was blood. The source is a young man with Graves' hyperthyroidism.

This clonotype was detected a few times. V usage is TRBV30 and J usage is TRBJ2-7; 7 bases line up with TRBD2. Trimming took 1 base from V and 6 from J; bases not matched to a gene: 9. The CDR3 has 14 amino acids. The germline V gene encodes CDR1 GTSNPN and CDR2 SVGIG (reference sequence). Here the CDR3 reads CAWSEGTTAPEQYF. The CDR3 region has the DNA TGTGCCTGGAGTGAAGGGACTACCGCCCCCGAGCAGTACTTC.

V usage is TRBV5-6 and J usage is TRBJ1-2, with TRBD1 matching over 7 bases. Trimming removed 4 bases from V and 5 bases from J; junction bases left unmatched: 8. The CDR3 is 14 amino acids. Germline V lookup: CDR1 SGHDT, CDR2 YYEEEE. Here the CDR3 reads CASSREQGWYGYTF. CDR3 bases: TGTGCCAGCAGCCGAGAACAGGGGTGGTATGGCTACACCTTC. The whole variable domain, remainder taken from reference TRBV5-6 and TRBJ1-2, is DAGVTQSPTHLIKTRGQQVTLRCSPKSGHDTVSWYQQALGQGPQFIFQYYEEEERQRGNFPDRFSGHQFPNYSSELNVNALLLGDSALYLCASSREQGWYGYTFGSGTRLTVV.

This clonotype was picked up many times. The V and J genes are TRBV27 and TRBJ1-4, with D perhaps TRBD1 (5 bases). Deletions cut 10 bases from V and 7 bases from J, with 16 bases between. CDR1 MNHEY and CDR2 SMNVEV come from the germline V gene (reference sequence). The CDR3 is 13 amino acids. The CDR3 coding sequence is TGTGCCACCTCCCCGGGGCGCGGTGAAAAACTGTTTTTT. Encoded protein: CATSPGRGEKLFF.

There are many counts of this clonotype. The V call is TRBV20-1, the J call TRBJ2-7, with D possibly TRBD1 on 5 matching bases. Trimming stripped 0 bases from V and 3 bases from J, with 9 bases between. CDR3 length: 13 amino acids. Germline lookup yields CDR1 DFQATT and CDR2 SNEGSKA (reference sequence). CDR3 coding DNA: TGCAGTGCTAGAGATCCCGACAGCTACGAGCAGTACTTC. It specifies CSARDPDSYEQYF.

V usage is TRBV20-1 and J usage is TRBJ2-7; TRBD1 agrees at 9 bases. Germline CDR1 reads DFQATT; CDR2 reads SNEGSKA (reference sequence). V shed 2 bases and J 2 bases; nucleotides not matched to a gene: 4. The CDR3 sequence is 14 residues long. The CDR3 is CSARSGTGTYEQYF. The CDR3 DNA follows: TGCAGTGCTAGATCCGGGACAGGGACCTACGAGCAGTACTTC.

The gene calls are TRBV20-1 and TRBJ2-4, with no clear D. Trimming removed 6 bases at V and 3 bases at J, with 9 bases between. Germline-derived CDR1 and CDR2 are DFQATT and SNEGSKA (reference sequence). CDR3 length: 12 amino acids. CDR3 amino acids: CSATDDKNIQYF. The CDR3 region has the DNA TGCAGTGCAACGGACGACAAAAACATTCAGTACTTC.

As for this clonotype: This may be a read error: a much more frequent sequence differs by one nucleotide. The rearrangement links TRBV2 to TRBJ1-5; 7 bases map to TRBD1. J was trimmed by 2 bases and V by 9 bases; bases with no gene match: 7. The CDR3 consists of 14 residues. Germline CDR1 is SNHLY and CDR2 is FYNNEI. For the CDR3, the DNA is TGTGCCAGTGCGGGACAGAGTTGCAATCAGCCCCAGCATTTT. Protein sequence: CASAGQSCNQPQHF.

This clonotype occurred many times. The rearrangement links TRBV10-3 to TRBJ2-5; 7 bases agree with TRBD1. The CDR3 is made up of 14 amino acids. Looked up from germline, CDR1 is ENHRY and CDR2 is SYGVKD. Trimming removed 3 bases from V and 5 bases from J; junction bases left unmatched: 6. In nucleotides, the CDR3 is TGTGCCATCAGTGAACAGGGGTCAGGTGAGACCCAGTACTTC. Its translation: CAISEQGSGETQYF.

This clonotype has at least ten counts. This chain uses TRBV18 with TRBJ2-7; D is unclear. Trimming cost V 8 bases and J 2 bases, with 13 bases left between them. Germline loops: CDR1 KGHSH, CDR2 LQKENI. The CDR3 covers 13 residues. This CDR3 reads CASADTVTYEQYF. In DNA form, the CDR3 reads TGTGCCAGCGCCGACACCGTAACCTACGAGCAGTACTTC. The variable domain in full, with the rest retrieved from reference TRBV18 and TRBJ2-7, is NAGVMQNPRHLVRRRGQEARLRCSPMKGHSHVYWYRQLPEEGLKFMVYLQKENIIDESGMPKERFSAEFPKEGPSILRIQQVVRGDSAAYFCASADTVTYEQYFGPGTRLTVT.